This TCR beta chain was sequenced for a study of cytomegalovirus exposure and HLA in healthy donors. Study-wide results and caveats: Analysis was performed later, and it showed HLA-associated TCR beta chains to be more clonally expanded than equally common others. Only CMV serostatus was available as immune exposure information. The authors later found most CMV-associated TCR beta chains appeared HLA-restricted. A cluster of highly shared sequence variants was likely a sequencing artifact.

With regard to this clone: Its antigen is unidentified.

Germline V CDR1 and CDR2: SGHTA, FQGNSA. CDR3 length: 13 amino acids. Unmatched junction bases numbered 6, after V lost 5 bases and J lost 5 bases. It was with 60 Vbeta and 13 Jbeta primers that the PCR ran. The data were produced by immunoSEQ multiplex PCR, yet TCRdb's version contains in-frame clones alone and is incomplete. The repertoire has about 170,000 clones, roughly 85% of them found once; the top ten carry about 2.4%. The sequencing input was PBMCs. This TCR was recovered from a man aged 30-40 years in good health and CMV-seropositive. This chain links TRBV7-2 with TRBJ2-7; TRBD2 agrees at 7 bases. The CDR3 DNA sequence: TGTGCCAGCAGCCCTAGGGCGGGGGACGAGCAGTACTTC. This translates into CASSPRAGDEQYF. Using reference TRBV7-2 and TRBJ2-7 for the parts outside the CDR3, the full variable domain is GAGVSQSPSNKVTEKGKDVELRCDPISGHTALYWYRQSLGQGLEFLIYFQGNSAPDKSGLPSDRFSAERTGGSVSTLTIQRTQQEDSAVYLCASSPRAGDEQYFGPGTRLTVT.